The clone carrying this T cell receptor beta chain came up once. The antigen is unknown. The record originates from a study of OX40 agonist ivuxolimab in advanced cancers. Turning to the study itself: Patients were treated with ivuxolimab, an agonistic anti-OX40 (CD134) antibody. It was permissible to have had prior anti-PD-1, anti-PD-L1 or anti-CTLA-4 therapy, and more than 30% had some. Findings and limits, study-wide: At 0.1 to 3.0 mg/kg and by week 6, clonal expansion occurred in CD4+ and CD8+ blood T cells.

Trimming left V 6 bases short and J 6 bases short, with 9 bases between. Germline V CDR1 and CDR2: SEHNR, FQNEAQ (reference sequence). This CDR3 has 12 residues. Produced via immunoSEQ multiplex PCR; TCRdb's table is partial and in-frame only. The sample shows 20,000 to 30,000 clones, more than 70% of them seen only once. The sequence was obtained from an adult with an advanced solid tumor such as melanoma, head and neck, liver or kidney cancer. This sequence joins TRBV7-9 and TRBJ2-1, with D unresolved. The sequencing used CD4+ or CD8+ T cells sorted from blood, collected in a trial of the OX40 agonist ivuxolimab. Written as DNA, the CDR3 is TGTGCCAGCAGGCCCCTAAGCAATGAGCAGTTCTTC. Protein sequence: CASRPLSNEQFF.